Reported below is one T cell receptor (beta chain). This clonotype occurred a few times. What this receptor recognizes is not known. The sample holds no much larger clone one base away, and base qualities are not on file. From cysteine to phenylalanine, the CDR3 is 15 amino acids long. Only the CDR3 DNA is retained, 45 bases long and in frame from the first base. V loses 7 bases, J loses 0 bases, and the germline ends lie 12 bases apart. The iRepertoire nested amplicon-rescue multiplex PCR (arm-PCR) platform was used to amplify TCR alpha and beta CDR3 regions from RNA. The input for one-step reverse transcription and amplification was about 85-400 ng of tissue mRNA or PBMC total RNA. Following bead purification, Illumina adapters were added through a secondary multiplex PCR, and the libraries were then gel-purified between 200 and 400 bp. Internal 6-nucleotide barcodes were carried by the libraries and were used for demultiplexing. Sequencing of libraries was performed on an Illumina MiSeq with 2x220 or 2x250 nucleotide paired-end reads. The original methods were these. Paired reads were merged with FLASH 1.2.11 and aligned to the GRCh37 human genome with BWA-MEM before extracting TRA and TRB reads. An IMGT-derived reference of cassette sequences and CDR3 motifs, with pseudogenes included, was used for V and J assignment. Three-frame translation of reads was performed, and productive CDR3s were defined as those with a C...FGXG motif and no stop codons. Clonotypes were defined as unique combinations of V-J cassette pair and CDR3 amino acid sequence. Filtering of reads was based on Hamming distance, with the threshold set by the sequence error rate of each sample in mapped regions. TCRdb reanalyzed the raw reads on its own, using fastp at Q25 for trimming and MiXCR for clone calling, and kept in-frame beta chains. Rows matching on CDR3 protein sequence are summarized as one entry with the most common DNA and genes. The V and J calls reflect TCRdb's pipeline rather than the authors' work. This sample gives about 190,000 distinct CDR3 sequences in total; approximately 30% of them show up just once. The top ten hold around 20% of the sample.

This sample stems from a study of glioma-infiltrating T cells (dated by TCRdb to between 2015 and 2016). For the study in its entirety: TCR alpha- and beta-chain repertoires were sequenced from glioma tissue, non-neoplastic brain tissue and matched peripheral blood mononuclear cells. To measure divergence between tissue and blood T-cell populations, each tissue-infiltrating repertoire was compared with the peripheral blood repertoire of the same patient. The paired cohort comprised three low-grade glioma patients, 8 or 9 primary glioblastoma patients and three non-glioma patients contributing non-neoplastic brain tissue. Points the paper makes about the study in general: VJ-independent divergence between tissue and blood was found to be below expectation in non-neoplastic patients but above expectation in all gliomas, particularly low-grade gliomas. Group comparisons were based on small numbers of patients: three non-neoplastic, three low-grade glioma and 7 to 9 glioblastoma patients. Very few CDR3 sequences were found to be shared between tissue and blood, and this scarcity was attributed to high CDR3 diversity and limited sampling.

The receptor was isolated from a human donor with low-grade glioma or glioblastoma, undergoing nonglioma brain surgery, or in good health (not recorded which). Sequenced sample: glioma tissue, nonneoplastic brain tissue, or PBMCs (not recorded which). In this chain, TRBV12-3 or TRBV12-4 is recombined with TRBJ2-2, with the D segment identity uncertain. The sequenced DNA: TGTGCCAGCACCTATGGACCCCCGAACACCGGGGAGCTGTTTTTT. It is translated as CASTYGPPNTGELFF.